These T cell receptor beta chains were read from a single sample in a study of CD8+ T cells in alopecia areata. Sequencing used immunoSEQ multiplex PCR; TCRdb keeps in-frame clones, though not all of them. Counted here are 100,000 to 150,000 clones, approximately 48% occurring once; the ten biggest clones make up roughly a sixth. Sequencing used CD8+ T cells sorted from blood, obtained at week 0. The receptor set was obtained from a human donor with alopecia areata. Both conserved end residues are trimmed from each CDR3.

v_gene: TRBV29-1
j_gene: TRBJ2-7
CDR3aa: SVRGIQGYEQY

v_gene: TRBV29-1
j_gene: TRBJ1-3
CDR3aa: SVVDLGNTIY

v_gene: TRBV5-6
j_gene: TRBJ1-1
CDR3aa: ASNLAGGYTEAF

v_gene: TRBV5-1
j_gene: TRBJ2-2
CDR3aa: ASSPDLAGGTGELF

v_gene: TRBV9
j_gene: TRBJ2-3
CDR3aa: ASSVESAGGYTDTQY

v_gene: TRBV23-1
j_gene: TRBJ2-4
CDR3aa: ASSQPSRGRQY

v_gene: TRBV29-1
j_gene: TRBJ2-7
CDR3aa: SVGAGPHEQY

v_gene: TRBV30
j_gene: TRBJ2-3
CDR3aa: AWTLFDATDTQY

v_gene: TRBV4-3
j_gene: TRBJ1-6
CDR3aa: ASSQVRSLGGSLH

v_gene: TRBV29-1
j_gene: TRBJ2-2
CDR3aa: SVRATSGGALGTGELF

v_gene: TRBV29-1
j_gene: TRBJ2-1
CDR3aa: SVEDRGGSYNEQF

v_gene: TRBV9
j_gene: TRBJ1-1
CDR3aa: ASSALGQDTEAF

v_gene: TRBV19
j_gene: TRBJ1-1
CDR3aa: ASSMYAGTEAF

v_gene: TRBV7-9
j_gene: TRBJ1-4
CDR3aa: ASSPGPINEKLF